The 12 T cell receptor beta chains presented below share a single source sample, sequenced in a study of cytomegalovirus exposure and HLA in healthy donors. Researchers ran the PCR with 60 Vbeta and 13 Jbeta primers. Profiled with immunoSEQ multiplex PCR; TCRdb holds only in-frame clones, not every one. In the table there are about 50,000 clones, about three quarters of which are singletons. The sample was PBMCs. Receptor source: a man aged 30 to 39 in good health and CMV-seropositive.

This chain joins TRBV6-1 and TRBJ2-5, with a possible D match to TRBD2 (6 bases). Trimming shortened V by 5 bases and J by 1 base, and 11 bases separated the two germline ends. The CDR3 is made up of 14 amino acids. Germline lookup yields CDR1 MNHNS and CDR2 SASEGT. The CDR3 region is CASSWGTSQETQYF. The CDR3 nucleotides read TGTGCCAGCAGTTGGGGGACTTCCCAAGAGACCCAGTACTTC.

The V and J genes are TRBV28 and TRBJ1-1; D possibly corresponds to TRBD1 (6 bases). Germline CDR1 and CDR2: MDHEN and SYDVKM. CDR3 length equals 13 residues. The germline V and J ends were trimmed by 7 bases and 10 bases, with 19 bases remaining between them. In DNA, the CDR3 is TGTGCCAGCACCGGGGTGGGGGGGCCTGGAGCTTTCTTT. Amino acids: CASTGVGGPGAFF.

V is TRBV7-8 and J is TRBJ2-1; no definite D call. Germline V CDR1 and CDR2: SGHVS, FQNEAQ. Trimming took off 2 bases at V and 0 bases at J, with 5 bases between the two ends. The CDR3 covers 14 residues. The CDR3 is CASSLLSSYNEQFF. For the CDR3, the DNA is TGTGCCAGCAGCTTACTGAGCTCCTACAATGAGCAGTTCTTC.

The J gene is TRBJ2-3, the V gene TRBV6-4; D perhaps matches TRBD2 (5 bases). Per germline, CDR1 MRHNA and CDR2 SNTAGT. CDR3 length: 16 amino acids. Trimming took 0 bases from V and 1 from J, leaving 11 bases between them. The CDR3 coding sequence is TGTGCCAGCAGTGACTCTCCTGGGCGGGGCACAGATACGCAGTATTTT. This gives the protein CASSDSPGRGTDTQYF.

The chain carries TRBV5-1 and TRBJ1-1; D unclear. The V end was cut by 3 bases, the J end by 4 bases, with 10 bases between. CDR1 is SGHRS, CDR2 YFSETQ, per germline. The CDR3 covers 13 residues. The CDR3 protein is CASSYGEGTEAFF. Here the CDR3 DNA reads TGCGCCAGCAGCTATGGTGAGGGCACTGAAGCTTTCTTT.

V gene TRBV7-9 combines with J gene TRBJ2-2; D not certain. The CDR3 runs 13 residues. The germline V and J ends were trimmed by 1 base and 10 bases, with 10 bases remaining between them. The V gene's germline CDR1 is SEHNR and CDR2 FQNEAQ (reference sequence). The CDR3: CASSLDANTELFF. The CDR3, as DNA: TGTGCCAGCAGCTTAGATGCGAATACGGAGCTGTTTTTT.

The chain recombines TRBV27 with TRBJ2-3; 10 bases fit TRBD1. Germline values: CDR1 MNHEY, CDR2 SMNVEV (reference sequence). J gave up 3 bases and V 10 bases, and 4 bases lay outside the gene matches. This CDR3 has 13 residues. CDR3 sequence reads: CATADRGTDTQYF. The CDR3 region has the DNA TGTGCCACCGCGGACAGGGGGACAGATACGCAGTATTTT.

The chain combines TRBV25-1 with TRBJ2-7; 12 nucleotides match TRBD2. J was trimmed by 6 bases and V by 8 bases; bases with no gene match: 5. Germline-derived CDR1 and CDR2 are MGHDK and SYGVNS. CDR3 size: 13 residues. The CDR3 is CASSSGGAGEQYF. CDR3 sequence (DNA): TGTGCCAGCTCTAGCGGGGGGGCCGGCGAGCAGTACTTC.

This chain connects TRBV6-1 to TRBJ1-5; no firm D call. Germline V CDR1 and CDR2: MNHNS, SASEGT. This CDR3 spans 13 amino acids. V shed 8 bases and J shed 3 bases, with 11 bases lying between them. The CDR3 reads CASQHGFNQPQHF. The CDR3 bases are TGTGCCAGCCAGCACGGGTTCAATCAGCCCCAGCATTTT.

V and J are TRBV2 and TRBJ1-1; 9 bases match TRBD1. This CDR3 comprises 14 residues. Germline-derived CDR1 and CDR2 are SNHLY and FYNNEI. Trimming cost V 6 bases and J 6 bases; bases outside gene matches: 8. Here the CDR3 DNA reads TGTGCCAGCAGATGGACAGGGGAGGAGGCTGAAGCTTTCTTT. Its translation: CASRWTGEEAEAFF.

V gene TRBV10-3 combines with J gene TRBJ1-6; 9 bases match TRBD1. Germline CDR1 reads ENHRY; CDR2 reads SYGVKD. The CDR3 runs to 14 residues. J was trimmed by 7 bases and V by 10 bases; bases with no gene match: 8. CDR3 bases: TGTGCCACGGAGACAGGGGGTGGGAATTCACCCCTCCACTTT. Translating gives CATETGGGNSPLHF.

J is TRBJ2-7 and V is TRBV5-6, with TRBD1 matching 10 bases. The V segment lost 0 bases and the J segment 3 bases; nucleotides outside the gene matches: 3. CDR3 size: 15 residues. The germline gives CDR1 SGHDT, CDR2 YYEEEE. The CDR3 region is CASSLGGTGVYEQYF. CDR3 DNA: TGTGCCAGCAGCTTGGGTGGGACAGGGGTCTACGAGCAGTACTTC.